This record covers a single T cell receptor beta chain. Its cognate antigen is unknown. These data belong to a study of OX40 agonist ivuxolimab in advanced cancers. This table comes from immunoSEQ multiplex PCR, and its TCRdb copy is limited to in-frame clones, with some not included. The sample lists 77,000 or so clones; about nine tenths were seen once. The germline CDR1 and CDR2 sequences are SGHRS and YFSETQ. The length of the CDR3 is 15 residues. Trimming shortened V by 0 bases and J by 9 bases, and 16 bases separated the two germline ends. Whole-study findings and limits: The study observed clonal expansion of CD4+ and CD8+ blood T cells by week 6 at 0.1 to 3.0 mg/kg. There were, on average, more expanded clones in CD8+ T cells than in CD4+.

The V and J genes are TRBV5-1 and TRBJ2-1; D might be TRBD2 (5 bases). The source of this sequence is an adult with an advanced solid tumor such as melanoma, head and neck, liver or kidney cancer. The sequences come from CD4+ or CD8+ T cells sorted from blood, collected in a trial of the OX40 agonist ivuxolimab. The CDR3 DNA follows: TGCGCCAGCAGCTTGGGAGGGAACGCTAGAGGTGAGCAGTTCTTC. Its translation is CASSLGGNARGEQFF.